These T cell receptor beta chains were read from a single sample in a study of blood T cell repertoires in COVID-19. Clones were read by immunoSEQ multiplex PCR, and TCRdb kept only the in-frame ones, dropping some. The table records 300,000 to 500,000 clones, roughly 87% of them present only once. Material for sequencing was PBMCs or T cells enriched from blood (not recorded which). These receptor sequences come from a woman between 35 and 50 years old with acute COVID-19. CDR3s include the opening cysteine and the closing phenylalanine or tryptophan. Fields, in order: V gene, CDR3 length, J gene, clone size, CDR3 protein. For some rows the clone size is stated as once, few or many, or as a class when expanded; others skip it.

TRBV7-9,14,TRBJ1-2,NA,CASSSSFASYGYTF
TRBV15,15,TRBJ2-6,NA,CATGTQGAGANVLTF
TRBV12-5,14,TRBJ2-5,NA,CASGPSRGEETQYF
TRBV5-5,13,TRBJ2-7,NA,CATTPGGTYEQYF
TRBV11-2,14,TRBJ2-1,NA,CASSLIRQGDEQFF
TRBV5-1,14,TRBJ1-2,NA,CASSFRTGGYGYTF
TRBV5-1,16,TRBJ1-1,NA,CASSQGSGGLNTEAFF
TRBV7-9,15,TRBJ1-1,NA,CASSLYRGMVTEAFF
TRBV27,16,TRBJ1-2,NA,CASSLGGATDYYGYTF
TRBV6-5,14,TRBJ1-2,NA,CASSYAGNGYGYTF
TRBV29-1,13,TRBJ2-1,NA,CSVETSGGGEQFF
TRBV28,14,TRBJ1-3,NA,CASSRTGGANTIYF
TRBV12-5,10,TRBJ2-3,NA,CASGLDWQYF
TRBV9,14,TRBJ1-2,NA,CASSDRDRGSGYTF
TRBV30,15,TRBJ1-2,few,CAWSVPGTGGYGYTF
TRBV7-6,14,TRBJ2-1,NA,CASSLGHPYNEQFF
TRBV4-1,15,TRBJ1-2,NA,CASSQGPQGNYGYTF
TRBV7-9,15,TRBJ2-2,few,CASSLQTGVAGELFF
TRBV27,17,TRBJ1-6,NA,CASSLRLQQGLNSPLHF
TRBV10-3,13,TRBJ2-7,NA,CANGQGGTYEQYF
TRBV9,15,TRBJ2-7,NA,CASSVGSGGAYEQYF
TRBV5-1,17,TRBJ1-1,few,CASSPSERVLTNTEAFF
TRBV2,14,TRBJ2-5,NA,CASSEGRIQETQYF
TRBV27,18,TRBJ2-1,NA,CASSLLVFRAPGGGEQFF
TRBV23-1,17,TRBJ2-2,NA,CAGPGLAGGQDTGELFF
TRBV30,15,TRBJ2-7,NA,CACQFRRQGTGEQYF
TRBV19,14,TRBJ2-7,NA,CASSIGGSPYEQYF
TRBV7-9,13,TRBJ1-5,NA,CASSDSGGQPQHF
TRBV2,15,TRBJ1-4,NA,CASSDRRDRDGKLFF
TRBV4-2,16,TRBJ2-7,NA,CASSQRYGQDYDEQYF
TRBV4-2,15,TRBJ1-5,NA,CASSQERSGNQPQHF
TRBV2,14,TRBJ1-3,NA,CASKERPTGNTIYF
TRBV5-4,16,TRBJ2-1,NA,CASSPRGGKLDNEQFF
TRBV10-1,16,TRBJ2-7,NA,CASSDLPGQGPYEQYF
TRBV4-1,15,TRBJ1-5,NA,CASSPLRTGGQPQHF
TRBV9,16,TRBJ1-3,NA,CASSVAGQGAGNTIYF
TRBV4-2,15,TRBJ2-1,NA,CASSQAGGNYNEQFF
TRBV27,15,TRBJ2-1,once,CASSPREVVGGEQFF
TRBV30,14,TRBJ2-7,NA,CAWEPDRGAYEQYF
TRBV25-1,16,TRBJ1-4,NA,CASSDSMDRVPEKLFF
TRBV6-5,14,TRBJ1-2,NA,CASSLKPESGGYTF
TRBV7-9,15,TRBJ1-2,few,CASSLTGGRDYGYTF
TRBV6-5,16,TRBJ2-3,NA,CASSYGRMEGGDTQYF
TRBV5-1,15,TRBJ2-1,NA,CASSFLAGAYNEQFF
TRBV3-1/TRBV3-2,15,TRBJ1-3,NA,CASSLRTSFGNTIYF
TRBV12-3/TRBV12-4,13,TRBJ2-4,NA,CASSLTTLGIQYF
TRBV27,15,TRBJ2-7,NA,CASSPETGDAYEQYF
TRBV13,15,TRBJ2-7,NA,CASSPGSVDTYEQYF
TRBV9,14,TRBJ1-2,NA,CASSGDRGAYGYTF
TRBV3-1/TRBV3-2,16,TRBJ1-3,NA,CASSPLGTVSGNTIYF